This paragraph reports one T cell receptor beta chain. A much larger clone sits a single nucleotide away, making a read error possible. Amplification of TCR alpha and beta CDR3 regions from RNA used iRepertoire nested multiplex PCR. Via MiXCR, TCRdb re-called the multiplex PCR reads, giving one row per CDR3 protein. The data hold around 100,000 distinct CDR3 sequences, with around 31% observed a single time. Germline V gene sequence: CDR1 MNHEY, CDR2 SVGEGT. The CDR3 spans 13 residues. This sample stems from a study of glioma-infiltrating T cells. This clonotype was sampled from a human donor with low-grade glioma or glioblastoma, undergoing nonglioma brain surgery, or in good health (not recorded which). J is TRBJ1-2 and V is TRBV6-2 or TRBV6-3, with D tentatively TRBD1 (5 bases). Sample: glioma tissue, nonneoplastic brain tissue, or PBMCs (not recorded which). CDR3 sequence reads: CASHKRGEDGHTF. The CDR3 coding sequence is TGTGCCAGCCACAAGAGAGGGGAGGATGGCCACACCTTC.